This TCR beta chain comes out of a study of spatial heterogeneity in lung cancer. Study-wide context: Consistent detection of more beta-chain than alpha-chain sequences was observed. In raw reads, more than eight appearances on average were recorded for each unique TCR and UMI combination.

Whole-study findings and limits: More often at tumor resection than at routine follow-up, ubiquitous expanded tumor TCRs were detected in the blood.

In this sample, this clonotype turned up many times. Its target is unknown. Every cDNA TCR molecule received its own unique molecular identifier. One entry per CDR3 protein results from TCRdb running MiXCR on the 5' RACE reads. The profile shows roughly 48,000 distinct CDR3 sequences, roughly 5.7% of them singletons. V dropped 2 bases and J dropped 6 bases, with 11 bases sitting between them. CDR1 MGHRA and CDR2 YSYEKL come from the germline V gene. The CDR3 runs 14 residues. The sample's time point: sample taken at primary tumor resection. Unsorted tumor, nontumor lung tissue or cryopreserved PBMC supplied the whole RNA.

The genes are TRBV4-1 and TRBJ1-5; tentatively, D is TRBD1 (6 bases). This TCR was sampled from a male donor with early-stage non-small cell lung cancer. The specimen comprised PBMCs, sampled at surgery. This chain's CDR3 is CASSQQQGFQPQHF. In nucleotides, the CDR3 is TGCGCCAGCAGCCAACAACAGGGTTTTCAGCCCCAGCATTTT.